A selection of T cell receptor beta chains follows, all from one sample in a study of cytomegalovirus exposure and HLA in healthy donors. Method: immunoSEQ multiplex PCR; TCRdb's copy keeps in-frame clones and lacks some. The table shows hundreds of thousands of clones, with roughly 90% occurring only once. Material: PBMCs. The source of these receptors is a woman between 18 and 29 years old in good health and CMV-seronegative. CDR3s include the opening cysteine and the closing phenylalanine or tryptophan.

J gene | V gene | CDR3 protein
TRBJ2-3 | TRBV7-3 | CASSAGGLGDTQYF
TRBJ1-6 | TRBV28 | CASSVSGGNSPLHF
TRBJ2-7 | TRBV5-1 | CASSLGLAGVVSYEQYF
TRBJ2-2 | TRBV28 | CASSATGTTIGELFF
TRBJ1-5 | TRBV28 | CASSFGGRVQPQHF
TRBJ2-7 | TRBV27 | CASSLGPGFEQYF
TRBJ1-2 | TRBV6-1 | CASIPRVRANYGYTF
TRBJ2-1 | TRBV10-2 | CASSVRGSGVNEQFF
TRBJ2-5 | TRBV5-8 | CASSVGTGGRETQYF
TRBJ2-7 | TRBV27 | CASSPSPGTGYEQYF
TRBJ1-2 | TRBV6-5 | CASSSQTTNYGYTF
TRBJ2-1 | TRBV4-1 | CASSPLTSGYYNEQFF
TRBJ2-1 | TRBV9 | CASSVADNEQFF
TRBJ2-7 | TRBV4-1 | CASSQDLAGVFYEQYF
TRBJ2-2 | TRBV11-2 | CASSVRESGTGELFF
TRBJ2-1 | TRBV6-1 | CASSGAWAGDYNEQFF
TRBJ1-2 | TRBV5-1 | CASSRTGGESGYTF
TRBJ1-1 | TRBV28 | CASSFPREFAEAFF
TRBJ2-5 | TRBV5-5 | CASSPFQGGGETQYF
TRBJ2-7 | TRBV7-9 | CASSLEASSTYEQYF
TRBJ2-7 | TRBV13 | CASGGSEEQYF
TRBJ1-2 | TRBV11-2 | CASSFTDSNYGYTF
TRBJ2-3 | TRBV11-2 | CASSPSYADTQYF
TRBJ1-4 | TRBV27 | CASRRTGSTEKLFF
TRBJ2-2 | TRBV2 | CAILFGGTGELFF
TRBJ2-5 | TRBV28 | CASRTLAGGPRETQYF
TRBJ2-5 | TRBV27 | CASSISRGETQYF